The rows below give T cell receptor beta chains drawn from one sample of a study of T-cell reconstitution after alpha-beta-depleted transplantation in children. In TCRdb, the PCR reads were re-called with MiXCR into one record per CDR3 protein. There are some 830,000 distinct CDR3 sequences in the sample; about 16% occur only once, and 5% lies in the top ten. Sequences were derived from PBMCs, mostly from graft donor cells, sampled 360 days after TCRalphabeta/CD19-depleted stem cell transplant. Receptors originate from a male patient aged 10 to 17 who had a stem cell transplant for acute lymphoblastic leukemia, so the T cells may come from the graft donor. Both conserved end residues are part of each CDR3. A D gene is named only where the DNA matches it firmly. Clone size is shown for a subset of rows, as once, few, many or a class of expanded clone.

CDR3 DNA	CDR3 protein	V gene	J gene	clone size	D gene
TGTGCCAGCAGCGCCGTGGTGGGGGGCACAGATACGCAGTATTTT	CASSAVVGGTDTQYF	TRBV12-3/TRBV12-4	TRBJ2-3	-	-
TGCGCCAGCAGCCAAGATACTTTGTACGAGCAGTACTTC	CASSQDTLYEQYF	TRBV4-1	TRBJ2-7	many	-
TGTGCCAGCAGAAGGAGGGGAGGGGGAGAAAAACTGTTTTTT	CASRRRGGGEKLFF	TRBV6-1	TRBJ1-4	-	-
TGCAGTGCTCTCAGGGATCCGGGCGGGGAGCTGTTTTTT	CSALRDPGGELFF	TRBV20-1	TRBJ2-2	few	-
TGCGCCAGCAGCTCCAACCCCCAGGGCCAAGCCTACGAGCAGTACTTC	CASSSNPQGQAYEQYF	TRBV5-1	TRBJ2-7	few	-
TGTGCCAGCAGCTTAGATGGTGAAAAACTGTTTTTT	CASSLDGEKLFF	TRBV7-9	TRBJ1-4	many	-
TGTGCCAGCAGCGCCGGGACAGGGAAAAAAGAGACCCAGTACTTC	CASSAGTGKKETQYF	TRBV6-2/TRBV6-3	TRBJ2-5	few	TRBD1
TGCGCCACCTCGACTCGACTAGATAGGTTGTTCTACGAGCAGTACTTC	CATSTRLDRLFYEQYF	TRBV4-1	TRBJ2-7	-	-
TGTGCCAGCAGCTTAGGCCTGGGGCGGACCTACGAGCAGTACTTC	CASSLGLGRTYEQYF	TRBV13	TRBJ2-7	few	-
TGCGCCAGCAGCTCCGAATTGACTAGCGGGAGGAATACCGGGGAGCTGTTTTTT	CASSSELTSGRNTGELFF	TRBV5-1	TRBJ2-2	few	TRBD2
TGCGCCAGCAGCTTTGGTCCCAAGGCAGATACGCAGTATTTT	CASSFGPKADTQYF	TRBV5-1	TRBJ2-3	many	-
TGCAGCATCCTGCTTGGAGGGGTTGGAAACACCATATATTTT	CSILLGGVGNTIYF	TRBV29-1	TRBJ1-3	-	-
TGTGCCACCCATTCCCCCGGGATGAACACCGGGGAGCTGTTTTTT	CATHSPGMNTGELFF	TRBV10-3	TRBJ2-2	few	-
TGCGCCAGCAGCCAAGAGGGGAACGGGGCGGGGGCCAACGTCCTGACTTTC	CASSQEGNGAGANVLTF	TRBV4-3	TRBJ2-6	-	-
TGCAGCGTTGAACAGGGGTTCCGCATCTATGGCTACACCTTC	CSVEQGFRIYGYTF	TRBV29-1	TRBJ1-2	many	-
TGCGCCAGCAGCCTCCTAGTGGGGGCGGGGGTCACAGATACGCAGTATTTT	CASSLLVGAGVTDTQYF	TRBV5-1	TRBJ2-3	-	-
TGTGCCAGCAGCCGCCCAATTCGCGGGAGCGGGGAGACCCAGTACTTC	CASSRPIRGSGETQYF	TRBV7-9	TRBJ2-5	-	TRBD2
TGTGCCAGCAGAACCGGGGACAGGCACTACGAGCAGTACTTC	CASRTGDRHYEQYF	TRBV6-1	TRBJ2-7	few	TRBD1
TGTGCCAGCAGCTCTCCCGACAGAATGGCGTACAATGAGCAGTTCTTC	CASSSPDRMAYNEQFF	TRBV7-3	TRBJ2-1	few	-
TGTGCCAGCAGCGAGGAGACTAGGGGGCGGGAGCAGTACTTC	CASSEETRGREQYF	TRBV5-6	TRBJ2-7	-	-
TGTGCCAGCAGCTTGGGAGGGTACGGGGCCCGTTTTGGCTACACCTTC	CASSLGGYGARFGYTF	TRBV5-6	TRBJ1-2	few	-
TGTGCCTGCTGTTTAGCAAGAGGGCGGGAGTATGACTACAATGAGCAGTTCTTC	CACCLARGREYDYNEQFF	TRBV12-3/TRBV12-4	TRBJ2-1	once	TRBD2
TGTGCCAGCAGCTTAGTGGGGAGGGCCTTAGGTCACCACACCACAGATACGCAGTATTTT	CASSLVGRALGHHTTDTQYF	TRBV7-8	TRBJ2-3	few	TRBD2
TGCGCCAGCTGGGGCACGAACACCGGGGAGCTGTTTTTT	CASWGTNTGELFF	TRBV5-1	TRBJ2-2	few	-
TGTGCCAGCAGCTTTTCCTTCCATAACTATGGCTACACCTTC	CASSFSFHNYGYTF	TRBV11-2	TRBJ1-2	-	-
TGTGCCAGCAGTTCAAATCTAGCCGGCGAGCAGTACTTC	CASSSNLAGEQYF	TRBV12-3/TRBV12-4	TRBJ2-7	once	-
TGTGCCAGCAGCTATCTTTTGGACAGTTGGCAGTACTTC	CASSYLLDSWQYF	TRBV12-3/TRBV12-4	TRBJ2-7	-	-
TGTGCCAGGGGCCCGGGACGGCGTAATGAAAAACTGTTTTTT	CARGPGRRNEKLFF	TRBV5-6	TRBJ1-4	-	-
TGCAGTGCTAGACGGGACAGGGGCGGTAGGAATGAGCAGTTCTTC	CSARRDRGGRNEQFF	TRBV20-1	TRBJ2-1	many	TRBD1
TGTGCCAGCATCCCCCCCGGGGCGACTAGCGGGGGACCCCAAGAGACCCAGTACTTC	CASIPPGATSGGPQETQYF	TRBV11-1	TRBJ2-5	few	TRBD2
TGCGCCAGCAGCTTATCCGGGACAGGGCGGTACGAGCAGTACTTC	CASSLSGTGRYEQYF	TRBV5-1	TRBJ2-7	-	TRBD1
TGCGCCAGCAGAAGGGCGGAGGGCACAGATACGCAGTATTTT	CASRRAEGTDTQYF	TRBV5-1	TRBJ2-3	few	-
TGTGCCAGCAGCTTAAAGACAGGGGCCCACACTGAAGCTTTCTTT	CASSLKTGAHTEAFF	TRBV9	TRBJ1-1	few	TRBD1
TGTGCCAGCAGCCCCTCAGATGGCCAAGAGACCCAGTACTTC	CASSPSDGQETQYF	TRBV4-2	TRBJ2-5	-	-
TGCAGCGTTCGTTTACCCCTAAGTTACAATGAGCAGTTCTTC	CSVRLPLSYNEQFF	TRBV29-1	TRBJ2-1	many	-
TGTGCCAGCAGTTTCGCGACAGGGTATGCCTACAATGAGCAGTTCTTC	CASSFATGYAYNEQFF	TRBV6-5	TRBJ2-1	few	TRBD1
TGCAGCGTTGACCGAGGACTAGGACTAGCGGGAGGGGGGACCTACAATGAGCAGTTCTTC	CSVDRGLGLAGGGTYNEQFF	TRBV29-1	TRBJ2-1	-	TRBD2
TGCGCCAGCAGCCAAGGGCTAGAGAGCACCTACGAGCAGTACTTC	CASSQGLESTYEQYF	TRBV4-3	TRBJ2-7	many	-
TGTGCCAGCAGCTTCAGGACTAGCGGGAGGGCCCTCTCCTACAATGAGCAGTTCTTC	CASSFRTSGRALSYNEQFF	TRBV11-3	TRBJ2-1	few	TRBD2
TGTGCCAGCAGTGAACTCGGGTCCTACGAGCAGTACTTC	CASSELGSYEQYF	TRBV25-1	TRBJ2-7	few	-